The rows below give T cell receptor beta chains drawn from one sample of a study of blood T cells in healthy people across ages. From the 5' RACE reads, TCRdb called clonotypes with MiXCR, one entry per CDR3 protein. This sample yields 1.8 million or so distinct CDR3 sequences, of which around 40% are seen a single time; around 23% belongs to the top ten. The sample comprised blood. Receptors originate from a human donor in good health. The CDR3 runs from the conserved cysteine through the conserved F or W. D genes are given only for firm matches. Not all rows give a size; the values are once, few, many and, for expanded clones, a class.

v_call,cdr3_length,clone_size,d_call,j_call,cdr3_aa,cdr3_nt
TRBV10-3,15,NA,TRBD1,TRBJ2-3,CAISESGQGGDTQYF,TGTGCCATCAGTGAGTCAGGACAGGGAGGAGATACGCAGTATTTT
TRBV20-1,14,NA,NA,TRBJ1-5,CSVGGGGLNQPQHF,TGCAGTGTCGGTGGGGGTGGATTAAATCAGCCCCAGCATTTT
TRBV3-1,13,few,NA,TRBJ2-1,CASSPIRGGEQFF,TGTGCCAGCAGCCCGATCAGGGGAGGCGAGCAGTTCTTC
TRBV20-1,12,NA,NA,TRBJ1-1,CSARFGRETAFF,TGCAGTGCTAGGTTCGGACGAGAAACAGCTTTCTTT
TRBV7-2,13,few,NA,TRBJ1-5,CASSPVSGQPQHF,TGTGCCAGCAGCCCGGTTTCCGGTCAGCCCCAGCATTTT
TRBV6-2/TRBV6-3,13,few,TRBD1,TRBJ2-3,CASSTDRADTQYF,TGTGCCAGCAGTACGGACAGGGCGGATACGCAGTATTTT
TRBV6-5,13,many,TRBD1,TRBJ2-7,CASSRDSAYEQYF,TGTGCCAGCAGTCGGGACAGTGCCTACGAGCAGTACTTC
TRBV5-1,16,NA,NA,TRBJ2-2,CASSAIEGLNTGELFF,TGCGCCAGCAGTGCGATTGAGGGGTTGAACACCGGGGAGCTGTTTTTT
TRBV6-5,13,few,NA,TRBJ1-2,CASSRDMSYGYTF,TGTGCCAGCAGTCGGGACATGTCATATGGCTACACCTTC
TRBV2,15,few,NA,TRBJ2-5,CASSEYGGRQETQYF,TGTGCCAGCAGTGAATATGGGGGCAGACAAGAGACCCAGTACTTC
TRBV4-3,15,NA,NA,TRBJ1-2,CASSCRGGLNYGYTF,TGCGCCAGCAGCTGCCGGGGAGGCTTAAACTATGGCTACACCTTC
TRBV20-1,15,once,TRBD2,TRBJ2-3,CSAVAGGIDTDTQYF,TGCAGTGCTGTGGCGGGGGGGATCGACACAGATACGCAGTATTTT
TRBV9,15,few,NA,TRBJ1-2,CASSTRTNSRRGYTF,TGTGCCAGCAGCACTCGGACGAACTCTAGGAGGGGCTACACCTTC
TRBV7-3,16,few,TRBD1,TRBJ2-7,CASSLTNPGQGYEQYF,TGTGCCAGCAGCTTGACCAATCCGGGACAGGGCTACGAGCAGTACTTC
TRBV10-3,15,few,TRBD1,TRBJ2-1,CAISESGQGRHEQFF,TGTGCCATCAGTGAGTCCGGACAGGGGCGGCATGAGCAGTTCTTC
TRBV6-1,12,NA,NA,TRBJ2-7,CATQTGNYEQYF,TGTGCCACGCAAACAGGGAACTACGAGCAGTACTTC
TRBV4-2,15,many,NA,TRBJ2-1,CASSPGHNSYNEQFF,TGTGCCAGCAGCCCTGGGCATAACTCCTACAATGAGCAGTTCTTC
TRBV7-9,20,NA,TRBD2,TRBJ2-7,CASSFLPGLAGDSSYNEQYF,TGTGCCAGCAGCTTCCTCCCGGGACTAGCGGGGGATAGCTCCTACAATGAGCAGTACTTC
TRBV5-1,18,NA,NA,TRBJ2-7,CASSLGFTGSSSAYEQYF,TGCGCCAGCAGCTTGGGTTTCACAGGGTCCTCCTCGGCCTACGAGCAGTACTTC
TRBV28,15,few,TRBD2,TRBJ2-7,CASSFPASGSYEQYF,TGTGCCAGCAGTTTCCCGGCTAGCGGGTCCTACGAGCAGTACTTC
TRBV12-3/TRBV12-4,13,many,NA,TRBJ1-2,CASSLSGTYGYTF,TGTGCCAGCAGTTTGTCAGGGACCTATGGCTACACCTTC
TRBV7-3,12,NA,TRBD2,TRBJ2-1,CASSLTGTTKFF,TGTGCCAGCAGCTTAACAGGGACTACCAAGTTCTTC
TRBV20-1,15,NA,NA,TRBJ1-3,CSATRPGTFGNTIYF,TGCAGTGCTACTCGCCCAGGGACTTTTGGAAACACCATATATTTT
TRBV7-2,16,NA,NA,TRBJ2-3,CASSLTWWGGPDTQYF,TGTGCCAGCAGCTTAACGTGGTGGGGGGGCCCAGATACGCAGTATTTT
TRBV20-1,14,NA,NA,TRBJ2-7,CSANSGWAPYEQYF,TGCAGTGCTAACTCCGGGTGGGCCCCCTACGAGCAGTACTTC
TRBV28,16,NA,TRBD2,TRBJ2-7,CASGFRLRGLGREQYF,TGTGCCAGCGGTTTCAGGCTCAGGGGACTAGGACGCGAGCAGTACTTC
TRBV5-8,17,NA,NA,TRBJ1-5,CASSLARRTPSNQPQHF,TGTGCCAGCAGCTTGGCTCGACGGACACCTAGCAATCAGCCCCAGCATTTT
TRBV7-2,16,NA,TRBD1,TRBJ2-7,CASSTQPGGISEEQYF,TGTGCCAGCAGCACGCAACCAGGGGGCATTTCGGAAGAGCAGTACTTC
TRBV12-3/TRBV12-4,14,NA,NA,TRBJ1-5,CASSTDMHSQPQHF,TGTGCCAGCAGTACGGACATGCATTCCCAGCCCCAGCATTTT
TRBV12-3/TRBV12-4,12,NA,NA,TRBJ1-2,CASSPAFYGYTF,TGTGCCAGCAGTCCTGCGTTCTATGGCTACACCTTC
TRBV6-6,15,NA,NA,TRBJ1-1,CASSSAVGRGVEAFF,TGTGCCAGCAGTTCCGCCGTGGGGAGGGGGGTTGAAGCTTTCTTT
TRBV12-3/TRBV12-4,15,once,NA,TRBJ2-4,CASRRSGDTYNEQYF,TGTGCCAGCAGACGAAGCGGGGACACCTACAATGAGCAGTACTTC
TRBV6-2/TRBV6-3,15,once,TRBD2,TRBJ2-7,CASTRLAGGGNEQYF,TGTGCCAGCACCAGACTAGCGGGGGGCGGCAATGAGCAGTACTTC
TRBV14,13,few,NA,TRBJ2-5,CASSRDVGETQYF,TGTGCCAGCAGCCGAGATGTGGGCGAGACCCAGTACTTC
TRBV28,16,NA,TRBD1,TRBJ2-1,CASSLMGTEATNEQFF,TGTGCCAGCAGTTTGATGGGGACAGAGGCAACGAATGAGCAGTTCTTC
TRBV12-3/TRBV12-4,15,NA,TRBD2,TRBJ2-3,CASSYWRGITDTQYF,TGTGCCAGCAGTTATTGGCGGGGGATCACAGATACGCAGTATTTT
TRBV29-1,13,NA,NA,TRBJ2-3,CSVVSIGTDTQYF,TGCAGCGTTGTATCGATTGGGACAGATACGCAGTATTTT